These T cell receptor beta chains were read from a single sample in a study of T-cell memory formation after mild COVID-19. One entry per CDR3 protein, called by TCRdb with MiXCR from the 5' RACE reads. The sample has roughly 150,000 distinct CDR3 sequences, about 14% seen once. The source material was PBMCs or a T cell subset sorted from them (not recorded which). The receptors originated from an adult woman who had mild COVID-19 (a few samples of this study predate the infection). Cell type and time point are not known. Both conserved end residues are part of each CDR3. D genes are given only for firm matches. The listing skips clone size in some rows; elsewhere it reads once, few, many or a size class.

clone size	V gene	D gene	J gene	CDR3 protein	CDR3 DNA
many	TRBV11-2	TRBD2	TRBJ2-1	CASSFQAGDAFYEQFF	TGTGCCAGCAGCTTCCAAGCGGGAGACGCTTTCTATGAGCAGTTCTTC
few	TRBV11-3	TRBD2	TRBJ2-1	CASSRGLAGTSYNEQFF	TGTGCCAGCAGCCGCGGACTAGCGGGGACCTCCTACAATGAGCAGTTCTTC
few	TRBV5-1	TRBD1	TRBJ1-2	CASSPGQQIYGYTF	TGCGCCAGCTCGCCGGGACAGCAAATCTATGGCTACACCTTC
once	TRBV2	NA	TRBJ2-1	CASSEPMTARSPNEQFF	TGTGCCAGCAGTGAACCGATGACAGCCAGGAGCCCCAATGAGCAGTTCTTC
few	TRBV20-1	NA	TRBJ2-2	CSARGVAKGAPNTGELFF	TGCAGTGCTAGAGGTGTTGCGAAGGGAGCACCGAACACCGGGGAGCTGTTTTTT
few	TRBV20-1	TRBD1	TRBJ1-2	CSARGRTGPYGYTF	TGCAGTGCTAGAGGAAGGACAGGACCCTATGGCTACACCTTC
few	TRBV9	TRBD1	TRBJ1-5	CASSSGQGIRQPQHF	TGTGCCAGCAGCTCCGGACAGGGAATACGGCAGCCCCAGCATTTT
few	TRBV27	NA	TRBJ2-3	CASGREADSTDTQYF	TGTGCCAGCGGTCGTGAAGCGGACTCCACAGATACGCAGTATTTT
few	TRBV2	NA	TRBJ1-6	CASSEQDMINSPLHF	TGTGCCAGCAGTGAGCAGGACATGATTAATTCACCCCTCCACTTT
NA	TRBV24-1	NA	TRBJ2-2	CATSDPGSHTGELFF	TGTGCCACCAGCGACCCCGGGTCCCACACCGGGGAGCTGTTTTTT
NA	TRBV4-1	NA	TRBJ1-1	CASSQGLQLAEAFF	TGCGCCAGCAGCCAAGGATTGCAGCTCGCTGAAGCTTTCTTT
NA	TRBV7-9	NA	TRBJ1-6	CASSLAGHNHSPLHF	TGTGCCAGCAGCTTAGCGGGACATAACCATTCACCCCTCCACTTT
few	TRBV5-1	NA	TRBJ2-6	CASRPSATGANVLTF	TGCGCCAGCAGACCGTCAGCGACTGGGGCCAACGTCCTGACTTTC
once	TRBV7-2	NA	TRBJ2-1	CASSSFQGYEQFF	TGTGCCAGCAGCTCCTTCCAGGGGTATGAGCAGTTCTTC
NA	TRBV5-1	NA	TRBJ1-2	CASSLGTWKRGYYGYTF	TGCGCCAGCAGCTTGGGAACATGGAAAAGGGGGTACTATGGCTACACCTTC
few	TRBV7-2	TRBD2	TRBJ2-3	CASSSVWRESTDTQYF	TGTGCCAGCAGCTCCGTGTGGCGGGAGAGCACAGATACGCAGTATTTT
NA	TRBV5-6	TRBD1	TRBJ1-2	CASSLAGQGGYGYTF	TGTGCCAGCAGCTTGGCGGGCCAGGGGGGCTATGGCTACACCTTC
many	TRBV7-2	TRBD2	TRBJ2-1	CASSPSGRTYNEQFF	TGTGCCAGCAGCCCTAGCGGGAGGACCTACAATGAGCAGTTCTTC
few	TRBV7-6	TRBD2	TRBJ2-1	CASSLSLTAGEGNEQFF	TGTGCCAGCAGCTTAAGTTTAACGGCGGGAGAGGGTAATGAGCAGTTCTTC
NA	TRBV12-3/TRBV12-4	NA	TRBJ1-1	CASNLGWNTEAFF	TGTGCCAGCAACCTCGGTTGGAACACTGAAGCTTTCTTT
NA	TRBV12-3/TRBV12-4	NA	TRBJ1-2	CASSLRSNYGYTF	TGTGCCAGCAGTTTACGTTCTAACTATGGCTACACCTTC
NA	TRBV20-1	NA	TRBJ2-3	CSVKFPADTQYF	TGCAGTGTCAAGTTTCCAGCAGATACGCAGTATTTT
few	TRBV5-1	TRBD1	TRBJ2-7	CASSLGQGLTYEQYF	TGCGCCAGCAGCCTGGGACAGGGTCTAACCTACGAGCAGTACTTC
NA	TRBV4-1	NA	TRBJ1-4	CASSQGGPGRREKLFF	TGCGCCAGCAGCCAAGGGGGACCGGGACGACGTGAAAAACTGTTTTTT
few	TRBV18	TRBD2	TRBJ2-3	CASSPETGTSGSSDTQYF	TGTGCCAGCTCACCGGAAACCGGGACTAGCGGGAGTTCGGATACGCAGTATTTT
few	TRBV21-1	NA	TRBJ2-5	CASSKTPTETSGGLQETQYF	TGTGCCAGCAGCAAAACACCAACTGAGACTAGCGGGGGGCTCCAAGAGACCCAGTACTTC
NA	TRBV15	NA	TRBJ1-5	CATGQGSGQPQHF	TGTGCCACCGGTCAAGGCTCGGGTCAGCCCCAGCATTTT
NA	TRBV6-5	NA	TRBJ2-6	CASKLGGSGANVLTF	TGTGCCAGCAAACTCGGGGGCTCTGGGGCCAACGTCCTGACTTTC
few	TRBV29-1	TRBD2	TRBJ2-7	CSVSAGGYEQYF	TGCAGCGTGTCGGCGGGGGGCTACGAGCAGTACTTC
many	TRBV24-1	TRBD1	TRBJ2-3	CATSDAGTGWDTQYF	TGTGCCACCAGTGATGCCGGGACAGGGTGGGATACGCAGTATTTT
NA	TRBV4-3	NA	TRBJ1-3	CASSPFGAGVGNTIYF	TGCGCCAGCAGCCCGTTTGGGGCGGGGGTTGGAAACACCATATATTTT
few	TRBV19	NA	TRBJ1-2	CASSQGKYGYTF	TGTGCCAGTAGTCAGGGGAAATATGGCTACACCTTC
NA	TRBV9	NA	TRBJ1-5	CASSVGSLQPQHF	TGTGCCAGCAGCGTAGGCAGCCTCCAGCCCCAGCATTTT